This T cell receptor beta chain was profiled in a study of identical twins. This clonotype came up a few times. The antigen is unknown. Study results and limitations: Insertion counts were lower in abundant cord blood beta clonotypes, a trend that memory repertoires did not show. Out-of-frame alpha sequences common to twins were enriched for low generation probability.

TCRdb recomputed calls from the 5' RACE reads with MiXCR, one row per CDR3 protein. The sample consists of about 470,000 distinct CDR3 sequences, approximately 24% of them appearing once. There were only healthy Caucasians among the donors. Trimming removed 6 bases at V and 3 bases at J, with 9 bases between. This CDR3 spans 12 amino acids. CDR1 and CDR2 (germline): SGHVS, FQNEAQ. The sample was also linked to a second study, of T cells expressing NK-cell markers.

The TCR was taken from a woman aged 18-29 years in good health. The chain recombines TRBV7-8 with TRBJ2-7; D is undetermined. Sample: CD4+ T cells sorted from blood. The CDR3 sequence: CASSRAGYEQYF. The DNA for the CDR3 is TGTGCCAGCAGTAGGGCAGGCTACGAGCAGTACTTC.